This entry features one T cell receptor (beta chain) sequence. The entry originates in a study of blood T cell repertoires in COVID-19. Sequenced by immunoSEQ multiplex PCR; TCRdb stores in-frame clones only, minus some. The sample contains more than 150,000 clones, 87% of which appear only once. The CDR3 is 15 amino acids. Germline V gene sequence: CDR1 SGDLS, CDR2 YYNGEE. V lost 2 bases to trimming and J lost 0 bases; unmatched junction nucleotides: 1. Clinical history reported by participants formed the basis on which cohorts were assigned. Two negative PCRs, clearance, or symptom resolution had been documented for recovered Cohort 3 donors.

V usage is TRBV9 and J usage is TRBJ2-1; 8 bases fit TRBD2. Specimen: PBMCs or T cells enriched from blood (not recorded which). The clonotype was recovered from a woman aged 30 to 39 who had recovered from COVID-19. The CDR3: CASSVGTSSYNEQFF. DNA of the CDR3: TGTGCCAGCAGCGTGGGGACTAGCTCCTACAATGAGCAGTTCTTC.